The rows below give T cell receptor beta chains drawn from one sample of a study of glioma-infiltrating T cells. TCRdb reanalysed the multiplex PCR reads using MiXCR and keeps one entry per CDR3 protein. Of under 200,000 distinct CDR3 sequences listed, under 55% are singletons. The sample comprised glioma tissue, nonneoplastic brain tissue, or PBMCs (not recorded which). These receptors were taken from a human donor with low-grade glioma or glioblastoma, undergoing nonglioma brain surgery, or in good health (not recorded which). The conserved cysteine and the conserved F or W are not part of the CDR3 here. Rows give clone size only sometimes, using once, few, many, or a class for an expanded clone.

J gene | clone size | V gene | CDR3 protein
TRBJ2-7 | . | TRBV28 | ASSYSCNLYQQY
TRBJ2-2 | few | TRBV7-9 | ASSSDSNTGELF
TRBJ1-6 | many | TRBV4-1 | ASSQDQGAKNSPLH
TRBJ1-2 | . | TRBV2 | ASTPEFSAVGGYT
TRBJ2-7 | . | TRBV27 | VSRPMGGRATYEQY
TRBJ2-2 | . | TRBV7-2 | ASSRGLAGVGGELF
TRBJ2-1 | . | TRBV5-4 | ASSPPGLAGVHEQF
TRBJ2-1 | many | TRBV20-1 | SAATGTNNEQF
TRBJ2-6 | . | TRBV28 | ASRLGGPGANVPT
TRBJ2-7 | many | TRBV6-6 | ASSYSRDSYEQY
TRBJ2-1 | . | TRBV6-6 | ASTVLAGGDEQF
TRBJ1-5 | few | TRBV4-2 | ASSQDPGPDRGQPQH
TRBJ2-1 | . | TRBV12-3/TRBV12-4 | ASSLRLHNEQF
TRBJ1-5 | many | TRBV28 | ASLRDRVNQPQH
TRBJ1-5 | many | TRBV3-1 | ASSHRGGNQPQH
TRBJ1-6 | many | TRBV28 | ASSNPGQGAYSPLH
TRBJ1-6 | . | TRBV5-1 | ASIRDGASPLH
TRBJ2-1 | . | TRBV12-3/TRBV12-4 | ASRYRNRGDEQF
TRBJ1-1 | many | TRBV15 | ATSRDLTGANTEAF
TRBJ2-1 | . | TRBV3-1 | ASSRRLAGGIYEQF
TRBJ2-1 | many | TRBV28 | ASLQGDEQF
TRBJ2-3 | many | TRBV7-2 | ASSARRGGTQY
TRBJ1-6 | . | TRBV2 | ATTGGDRGRSPLH
TRBJ2-3 | many | TRBV5-4 | ASSQLSTDTQY
TRBJ1-4 | few | TRBV2 | ASSEGGRLSTNEKLF
TRBJ2-7 | many | TRBV27 | ASRPGVYYEQY
TRBJ2-3 | few | TRBV24-1 | ATRPTGTTDTQY
TRBJ2-3 | many | TRBV7-2 | ASSQGYPGQVTDTQY